This T cell receptor beta chain was recorded in a study of T cells after yellow fever vaccination. Study observations and caveats: Clones from primary vaccination mostly reappeared after the booster (less than 98% CD4, less than 90% CD8). It was the secondary response that reached its peak faster, day 5 versus 15, but it was weaker.

By 5'RACE template switching, TCR cDNA was produced, with a universal primer site and UMIs added in the process. TCRdb used MiXCR to reprocess the 5' RACE reads, holding one entry per CDR3 protein. The data show under 550,000 distinct CDR3 sequences, 21% seen once. To note about this clonotype: Its specificity is not known.

Germline CDR1 reads MNHEY; CDR2 reads SMNVEV (reference sequence). The V end was cut by 3 bases, the J end by 0 bases, with 10 bases between. The CDR3 sequence is 15 residues long. The V call is TRBV27, the J call TRBJ2-3; no reliable D call. The receptor's source is a man between 18 and 35 years old who received the YFV17D yellow fever vaccine. This sample comprised PBMCs, obtained 21 days after the first yellow fever vaccination. CDR3 coding DNA: TGTGCCAGCAGTTTCCTGGGGAATAGCACAGATACGCAGTATTTT. Encoded protein: CASSFLGNSTDTQYF.